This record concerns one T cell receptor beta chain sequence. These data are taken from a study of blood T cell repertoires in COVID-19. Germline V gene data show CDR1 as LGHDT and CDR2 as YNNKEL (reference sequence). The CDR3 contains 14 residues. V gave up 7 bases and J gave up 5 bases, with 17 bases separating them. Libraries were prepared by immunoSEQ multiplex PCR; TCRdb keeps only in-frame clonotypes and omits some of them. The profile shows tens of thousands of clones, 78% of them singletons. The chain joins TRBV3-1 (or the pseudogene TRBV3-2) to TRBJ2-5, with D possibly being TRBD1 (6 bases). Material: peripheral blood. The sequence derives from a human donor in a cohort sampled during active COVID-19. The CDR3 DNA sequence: TGTGCCAGCACCTTGGACAGTGAGACGGAGACCCAGTACTTC. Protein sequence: CASTLDSETETQYF.